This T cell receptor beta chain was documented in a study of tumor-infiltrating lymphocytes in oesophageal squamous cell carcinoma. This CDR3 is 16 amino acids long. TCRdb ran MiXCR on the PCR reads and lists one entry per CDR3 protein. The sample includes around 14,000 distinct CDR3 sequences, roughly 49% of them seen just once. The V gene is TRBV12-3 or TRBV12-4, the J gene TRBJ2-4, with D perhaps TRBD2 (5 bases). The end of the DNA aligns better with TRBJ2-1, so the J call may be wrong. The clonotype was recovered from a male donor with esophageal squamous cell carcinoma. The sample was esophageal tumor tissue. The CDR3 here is CASSSGIGTPNNEQFF. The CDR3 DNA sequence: TGTGCCAGCAGTTCGGGGATTGGCACCCCCAACAATGAGCAGTTCTTC.